This entry lists 16 T cell receptor beta chains sequenced from one sample in a study of T-cell reconstitution after alpha-beta-depleted transplantation in children. Unique molecular identifiers were used to barcode this TCRbeta library. One entry per CDR3 protein results from TCRdb running MiXCR on the PCR reads. The sample lists some 200,000 distinct CDR3 sequences, roughly 8.3% seen once, with about a third in the top ten. Sequenced material: PBMCs, mostly from graft donor cells, taken 360 days after TCRalphabeta/CD19-depleted stem cell transplant. These receptors originate from a male patient aged 2-9 years who had a stem cell transplant for acute myeloid leukemia, so the T cells may come from the graft donor.

This clonotype was observed a handful of times. The rearrangement joins TRBV12-3 or TRBV12-4 to TRBJ2-7, with D hard to call. There are 15 residues in the CDR3. With 0 bases removed from V and 9 bases from J, the gap between germline ends came to 18 bases. The CDR3 coding sequence is TGTGCCAGCAGTTTAGCCGGCCTACTAAGGAGAGGGCAGTACTTC. Protein sequence: CASSLAGLLRRGQYF.

This clonotype was observed at least ten times. The chain recombines TRBV4-3 with TRBJ2-6; TRBD2 matches 10 bases. With 0 bases clipped from V and 1 base from J, the junction kept 9 bases outside the gene matches. CDR3 length: 20 residues. Germline CDR1 reads LGHNA; CDR2 reads YSLEER. The CDR3 nucleotides read TGCGCCAGCAGCCAAGATCGACCTAGCGGGAGCGATTCTGGGGCCAACGTCCTGACTTTC. Translation gives CASSQDRPSGSDSGANVLTF.

This clonotype was observed a few times. The chain couples TRBV7-9 to TRBJ1-5; maybe TRBD1 (5 bases). The CDR3 sequence is 14 residues long. The germline V gene encodes CDR1 SEHNR and CDR2 FQNEAQ (reference sequence). V lost 3 bases and J lost 5, with 11 bases in between. CDR3 sequence reads: CASSFGGGDQPQHF. CDR3 nucleotides: TGTGCCAGCAGCTTCGGGGGTGGGGATCAGCCCCAGCATTTT. The whole variable domain, remainder taken from reference TRBV7-9 and TRBJ1-5, is DTGVSQNPRHKITKRGQNVTFRCDPISEHNRLYWYRQTLGQGPEFLTYFQNEAQLEKSRLLSDRFSAERPKGSFSTLEIQRTEQGDSAMYLCASSFGGGDQPQHFGDGTRLSIL.

This clonotype has just a few counts. The V gene is TRBV6-5, the J gene TRBJ2-2; D ambiguous. V lost 11 bases to trimming and J lost 4 bases, with 26 bases between them. The CDR3 has 17 residues. Germline V gene sequence: CDR1 MNHEY, CDR2 SVGAGI. The CDR3 spells CAPPDRTGSLSTGELFF. CDR3 nucleotide sequence: TGTGCCCCGCCGGACCGTACGGGTTCTCTGAGCACCGGGGAGCTGTTTTTT.

The J gene is TRBJ1-6, the V gene TRBV5-5; D may be TRBD1 (6 bases). Trimming shortened V by 5 bases and J by 5 bases, and 11 bases separated the two germline ends. This CDR3 is built from 14 residues. Germline V gene sequence: CDR1 SGHKS, CDR2 YYEKEE (reference sequence). CDR3 loop: CASRKDRNNSPLHF. The CDR3 DNA reads as TGTGCCAGCAGAAAGGACAGAAATAATTCACCCCTCCACTTT.

This clonotype has ten or more counts. The chain recombines TRBV15 with TRBJ1-4, with D possibly matching TRBD1 (6 bases). The CDR3 has 16 amino acids. The germline gives CDR1 LNHNV, CDR2 YYDKDF (reference sequence). V was clipped by 1 base and J by 5 bases, with 14 bases between them. CDR3 nucleotides: TGTGCCACCAGCAGAGTTACAGGGAGGGGAAATGAAAAACTGTTTTTT. As protein: CATSRVTGRGNEKLFF.

This clonotype was detected ten times or more. The chain is built from TRBV5-1 and TRBJ2-5, with 9 bases fitting TRBD2. V shed 3 bases, J shed 5 bases, and the junction held 8 bases outside the gene matches. Germline lookup yields CDR1 SGHRS and CDR2 YFSETQ. The CDR3 has 15 amino acids. In DNA, the CDR3 is TGCGCCAGCAGCTATCTTAGCGGGAGTGATGAGACCCAGTACTTC. Encoded protein: CASSYLSGSDETQYF.

This clonotype was detected only a few times. The CDR3 region is CASSFQGSNYGYTF. The CDR3 DNA reads TGCGCCAGCAGCTTCCAGGGCTCTAACTATGGCTACACCTTC. This chain connects TRBV5-1 to TRBJ1-2; a possible D gene is TRBD1 (5 bases). Trimming removed 2 bases at V and 0 bases at J, with 8 bases between. The V gene's germline CDR1 is SGHRS and CDR2 YFSETQ. The CDR3 is made up of 14 amino acids.

CDR3 coding DNA: TGCAGCATTTGGGATCCCGCGGAAGCCTCCACAGATACGCAGTATTTT. Protein sequence: CSIWDPAEASTDTQYF. The J gene is TRBJ2-3, the V gene TRBV29-1; D call uncertain. The CDR3 extends over 16 amino acids. V lost 8 bases and J 2 bases, leaving 23 bases between the germline ends. Looked up from germline, CDR1 is SQVTM and CDR2 is ANQGSEA.

This clonotype was seen at least ten times. The chain combines TRBV7-9 with TRBJ1-4; maybe TRBD1 (6 bases). The V gene's germline CDR1 is SEHNR and CDR2 FQNEAQ (reference sequence). The ends were cut back, 4 bases at V and 4 bases at J, with 10 bases in the middle. This CDR3 spans 14 amino acids. The CDR3 nucleotides read TGTGCCAGCAGCTACCGGGACAATAATGAAAAACTGTTTTTT. Residues: CASSYRDNNEKLFF. The full variable domain, its missing parts supplied by reference TRBV7-9 and TRBJ1-4, is DTGVSQNPRHKITKRGQNVTFRCDPISEHNRLYWYRQTLGQGPEFLTYFQNEAQLEKSRLLSDRFSAERPKGSFSTLEIQRTEQGDSAMYLCASSYRDNNEKLFFGSGTQLSVL.

This chain joins TRBV5-6 and TRBJ2-7; D not certain. This CDR3 contains 13 residues. Germline CDR1 reads SGHDT; CDR2 reads YYEEEE. The V end lost 1 base, the J end lost 7 bases, and 12 bases lay between the germline ends. The CDR3 reads CASSLRRKREQYF. The CDR3, as DNA: TGTGCCAGCAGCTTGCGAAGGAAACGGGAGCAGTACTTC.

The gene calls are TRBV6-6 and TRBJ2-7; 9 bases agree with TRBD1. Germline lookup yields CDR1 MNHNY and CDR2 SVGAGI (reference sequence). V lost 10 bases, J lost 3 bases, and 7 bases stayed unmatched. CDR3 length: 13 residues. This chain's CDR3 is CATLKDRGYEQYF. For the CDR3, the DNA is TGTGCCACCCTCAAGGACAGGGGCTACGAGCAGTACTTC.

The gene calls are TRBV5-1 and TRBJ2-7, with 8 bases that match TRBD2. This CDR3 contains 15 residues. The V segment lost 3 bases and the J segment 3 bases; nucleotides outside the gene matches: 8. The germline CDR1 and CDR2 sequences are SGHRS and YFSETQ. In DNA, the CDR3 is TGCGCCAGCAGCTCGTGGCTACGGGAGGGCTACGAGCAGTACTTC. Translating gives CASSSWLREGYEQYF.

This chain joins TRBV12-3 or TRBV12-4 and TRBJ2-5; D unclear. This CDR3 region has 18 residues. DNA of the CDR3: TGTACCATCAGTTTGGTACGGACGGGTGTCGACGGAGAAGAGACCCAGTACTTC. It translates to CTISLVRTGVDGEETQYF.

This clonotype has at least ten counts. The gene calls are TRBV7-3 and TRBJ2-7, with D hard to call. Germline assignment: CDR1 SGHTA and CDR2 FQGTGA. Deletions cut 3 bases from V and 7 bases from J, with 13 bases between. The CDR3 runs 13 residues. The CDR3 loop is CASSFNKDGEQYF. CDR3 sequence (DNA): TGTGCCAGCAGCTTCAACAAAGATGGGGAGCAGTACTTC.

The chain couples TRBV7-2 to TRBJ2-3; no definite D call. CDR1 SGHTA and CDR2 FQGNSA come from the germline V gene. V lost 2 bases and J lost 2, with 8 bases in between. This CDR3 is built from 14 residues. The DNA for the CDR3 is TGTGCCAGCAGCTTAAGCCAGTACACAGATACGCAGTATTTT. Protein sequence: CASSLSQYTDTQYF.